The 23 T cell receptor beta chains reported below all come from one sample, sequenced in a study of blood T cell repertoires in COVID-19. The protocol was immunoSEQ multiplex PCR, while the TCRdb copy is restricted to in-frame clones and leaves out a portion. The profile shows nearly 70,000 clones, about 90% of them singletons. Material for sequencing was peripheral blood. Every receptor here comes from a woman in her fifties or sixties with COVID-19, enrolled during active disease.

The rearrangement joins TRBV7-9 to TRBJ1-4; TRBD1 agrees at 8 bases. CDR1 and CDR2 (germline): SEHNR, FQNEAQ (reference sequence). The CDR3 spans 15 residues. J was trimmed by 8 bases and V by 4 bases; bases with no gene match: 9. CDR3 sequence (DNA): TGTGCCAGCAGCTCCCCCGGGACAGGCCACGAAAAACTGTTTTTT. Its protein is CASSSPGTGHEKLFF. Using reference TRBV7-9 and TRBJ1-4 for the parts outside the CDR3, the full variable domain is DTGVSQNPRHKITKRGQNVTFRCDPISEHNRLYWYRQTLGQGPEFLTYFQNEAQLEKSRLLSDRFSAERPKGSFSTLEIQRTEQGDSAMYLCASSSPGTGHEKLFFGSGTQLSVL.

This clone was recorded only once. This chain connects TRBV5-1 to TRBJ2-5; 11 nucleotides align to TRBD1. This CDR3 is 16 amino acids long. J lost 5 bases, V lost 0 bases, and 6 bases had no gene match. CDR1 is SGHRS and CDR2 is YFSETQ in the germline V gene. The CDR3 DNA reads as TGCGCCAGCAGCTTGGGGGACAGGGGGATTTGGGAGACCCAGTACTTC. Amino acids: CASSLGDRGIWETQYF.

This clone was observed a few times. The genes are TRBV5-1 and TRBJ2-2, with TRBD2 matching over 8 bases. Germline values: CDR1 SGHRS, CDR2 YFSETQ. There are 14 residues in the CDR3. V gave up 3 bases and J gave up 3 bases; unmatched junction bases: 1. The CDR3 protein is CASSSGLDTGELFF. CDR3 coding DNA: TGCGCCAGCAGCTCGGGACTAGACACCGGGGAGCTGTTTTTT.

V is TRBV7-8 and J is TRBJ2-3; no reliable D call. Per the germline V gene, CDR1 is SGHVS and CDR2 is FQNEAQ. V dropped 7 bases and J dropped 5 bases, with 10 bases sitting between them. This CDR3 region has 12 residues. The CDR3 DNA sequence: TGTGCCAGCAACTCTCCCGGAGATACGCAGTATTTT. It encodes CASNSPGDTQYF.

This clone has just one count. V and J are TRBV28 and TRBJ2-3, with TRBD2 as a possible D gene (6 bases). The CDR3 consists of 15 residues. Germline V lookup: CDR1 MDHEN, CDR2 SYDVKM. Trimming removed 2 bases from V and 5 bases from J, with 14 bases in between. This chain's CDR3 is CASSLIGSSEDTQYF. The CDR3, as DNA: TGTGCCAGCAGTTTAATCGGGAGTAGTGAAGATACGCAGTATTTT.

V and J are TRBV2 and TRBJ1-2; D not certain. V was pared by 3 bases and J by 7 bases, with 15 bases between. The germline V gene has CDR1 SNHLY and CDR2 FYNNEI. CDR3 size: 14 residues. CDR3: CASSDRRSWSGYTF. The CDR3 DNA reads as TGTGCCAGCAGTGATAGGAGGTCATGGAGTGGCTACACCTTC.

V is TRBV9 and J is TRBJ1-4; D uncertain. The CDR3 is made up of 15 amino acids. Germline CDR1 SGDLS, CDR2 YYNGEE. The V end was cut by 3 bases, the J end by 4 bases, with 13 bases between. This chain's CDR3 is CASSDRLGSNEKLFF. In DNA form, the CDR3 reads TGTGCCAGCAGCGACCGGCTGGGCAGTAATGAAAAACTGTTTTTT.

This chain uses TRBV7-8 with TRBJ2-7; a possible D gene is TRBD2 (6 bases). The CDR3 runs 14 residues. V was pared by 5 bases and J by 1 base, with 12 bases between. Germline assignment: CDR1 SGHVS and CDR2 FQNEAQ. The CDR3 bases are TGTGCCAGCAGCGCCCAGGGACTTTCCTACGAGCAGTACTTC. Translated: CASSAQGLSYEQYF.

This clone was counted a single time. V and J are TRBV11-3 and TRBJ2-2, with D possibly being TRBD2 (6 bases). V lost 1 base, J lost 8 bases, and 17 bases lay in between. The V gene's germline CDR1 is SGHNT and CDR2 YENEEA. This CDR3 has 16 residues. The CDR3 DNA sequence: TGTGCCAGCAGCTTAGGCGGGACGCCCTTCGGGGGGGAGCTGTTTTTT. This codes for CASSLGGTPFGGELFF.

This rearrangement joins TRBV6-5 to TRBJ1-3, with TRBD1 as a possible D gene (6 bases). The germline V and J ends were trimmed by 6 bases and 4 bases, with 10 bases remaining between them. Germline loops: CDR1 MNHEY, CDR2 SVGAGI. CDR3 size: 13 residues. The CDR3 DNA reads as TGTGCCAGCAGAAGGACAGTCGGAAACACCATATATTTT. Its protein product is CASRRTVGNTIYF.

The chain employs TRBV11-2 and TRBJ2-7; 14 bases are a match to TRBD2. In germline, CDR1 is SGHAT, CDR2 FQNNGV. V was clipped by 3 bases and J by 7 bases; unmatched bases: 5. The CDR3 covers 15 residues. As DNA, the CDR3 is TGTGCCAGCAGCTTTTCCAGACTAGCGGGAGGGGAGCAGTACTTC. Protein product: CASSFSRLAGGEQYF.

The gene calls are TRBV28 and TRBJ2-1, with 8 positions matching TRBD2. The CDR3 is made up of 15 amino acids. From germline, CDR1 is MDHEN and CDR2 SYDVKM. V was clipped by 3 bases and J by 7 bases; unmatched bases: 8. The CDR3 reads CASSLYRGGANEQFF. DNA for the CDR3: TGTGCCAGCAGTTTGTACCGGGGGGGGGCAAATGAGCAGTTCTTC.

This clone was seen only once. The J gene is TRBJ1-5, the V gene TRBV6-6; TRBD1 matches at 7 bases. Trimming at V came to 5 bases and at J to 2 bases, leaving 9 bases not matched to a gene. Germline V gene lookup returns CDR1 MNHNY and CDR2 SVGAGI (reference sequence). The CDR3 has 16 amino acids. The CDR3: CASSPYRGSGNQPQHF. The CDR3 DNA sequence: TGTGCCAGCAGTCCCTACAGGGGCTCAGGCAATCAGCCCCAGCATTTT.

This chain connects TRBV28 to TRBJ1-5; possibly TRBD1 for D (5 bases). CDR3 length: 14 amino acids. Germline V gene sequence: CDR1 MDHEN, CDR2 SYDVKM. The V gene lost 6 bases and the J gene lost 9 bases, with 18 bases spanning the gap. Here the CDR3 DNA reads TGTGCCAGCAGCGGGGGGGGAGAGGGGTCGCCCCAGCATTTT. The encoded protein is CASSGGGEGSPQHF. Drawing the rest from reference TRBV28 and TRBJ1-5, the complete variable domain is DVKVTQSSRYLVKRTGEKVFLECVQDMDHENMFWYRQDPGLGLRLIYFSYDVKMKEKGDIPEGYSVSREKKERFSLILESASTNQTSMYLCASSGGGEGSPQHFGDGTRLSIL.

Here the CDR3 DNA reads TGTGCCAGCAGCCCATTACCCGGGTTCGATGAAAAACTGTTTTTT. Encoded protein: CASSPLPGFDEKLFF. This sequence joins TRBV7-9 and TRBJ1-4; D gene unclear. The germline V gene encodes CDR1 SEHNR and CDR2 FQNEAQ (reference sequence). V was cut by 5 bases and J by 6 bases, with 16 bases left in between. The CDR3 runs to 15 residues. Drawing the rest from reference TRBV7-9 and TRBJ1-4, the complete variable domain is DTGVSQNPRHKITKRGQNVTFRCDPISEHNRLYWYRQTLGQGPEFLTYFQNEAQLEKSRLLSDRFSAERPKGSFSTLEIQRTEQGDSAMYLCASSPLPGFDEKLFFGSGTQLSVL.

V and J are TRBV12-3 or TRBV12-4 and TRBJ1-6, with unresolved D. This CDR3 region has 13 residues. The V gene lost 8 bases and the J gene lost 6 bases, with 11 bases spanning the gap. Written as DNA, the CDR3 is TGTGCCAGCGGGAGATCTCGTAATTCACCCCTCCACTTT. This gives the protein CASGRSRNSPLHF.

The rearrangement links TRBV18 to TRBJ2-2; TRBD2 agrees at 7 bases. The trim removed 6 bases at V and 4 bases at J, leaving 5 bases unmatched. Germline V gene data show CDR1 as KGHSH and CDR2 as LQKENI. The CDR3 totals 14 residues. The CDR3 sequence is CASSPSSGTGELFF. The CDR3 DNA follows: TGTGCCAGCTCTCCCTCTAGCGGCACCGGGGAGCTGTTTTTT.

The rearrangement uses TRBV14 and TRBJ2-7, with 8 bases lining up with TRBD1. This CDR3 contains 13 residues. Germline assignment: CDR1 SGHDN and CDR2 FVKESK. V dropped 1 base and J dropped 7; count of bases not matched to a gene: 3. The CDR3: CASSQAGGGEQYF. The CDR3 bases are TGTGCCAGCAGCCAAGCAGGGGGCGGGGAGCAGTACTTC. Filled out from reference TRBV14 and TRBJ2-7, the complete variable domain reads EAGVTQFPSHSVIEKGQTVTLRCDPISGHDNLYWYRRVMGKEIKFLLHFVKESKQDESGMPNNRFLAERTGGTYSTLKVQPAELEDSGVYFCASSQAGGGEQYFGPGTRLTVT.

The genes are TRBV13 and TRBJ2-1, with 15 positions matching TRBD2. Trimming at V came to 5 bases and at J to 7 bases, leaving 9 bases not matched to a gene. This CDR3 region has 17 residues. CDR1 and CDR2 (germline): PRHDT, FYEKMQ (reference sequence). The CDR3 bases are TGTGCCAGCAGCCCCTGGACTAGCGGGAGGGGAGGTAATGAGCAGTTCTTC. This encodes CASSPWTSGRGGNEQFF.

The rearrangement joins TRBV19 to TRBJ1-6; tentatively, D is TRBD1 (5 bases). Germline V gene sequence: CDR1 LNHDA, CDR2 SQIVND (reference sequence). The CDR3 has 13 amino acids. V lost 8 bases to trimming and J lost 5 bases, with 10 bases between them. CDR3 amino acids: CASGQSDNSPLHF. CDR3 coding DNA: TGTGCCAGTGGACAATCGGATAATTCACCCCTCCACTTT.

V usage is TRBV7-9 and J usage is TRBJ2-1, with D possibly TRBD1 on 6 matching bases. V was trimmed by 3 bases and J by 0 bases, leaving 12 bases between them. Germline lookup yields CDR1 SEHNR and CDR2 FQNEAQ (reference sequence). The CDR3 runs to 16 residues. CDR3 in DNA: TGTGCCAGCAGCTTGAATGACAGGTTCTCCTACAATGAGCAGTTCTTC. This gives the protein CASSLNDRFSYNEQFF.

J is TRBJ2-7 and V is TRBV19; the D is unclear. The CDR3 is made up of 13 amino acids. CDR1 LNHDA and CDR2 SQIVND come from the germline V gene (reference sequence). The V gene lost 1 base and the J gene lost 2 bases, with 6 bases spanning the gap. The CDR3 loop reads CASSIGRTYEQYF. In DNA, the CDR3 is TGTGCCAGTAGTATAGGGCGGACCTACGAGCAGTACTTC.

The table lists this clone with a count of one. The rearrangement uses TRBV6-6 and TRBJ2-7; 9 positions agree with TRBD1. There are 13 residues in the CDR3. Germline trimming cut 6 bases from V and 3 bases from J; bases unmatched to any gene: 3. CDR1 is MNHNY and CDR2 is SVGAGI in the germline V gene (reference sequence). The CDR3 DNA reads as TGTGCCAGCAGGCCGGGACAGGGCTACGAGCAGTACTTC. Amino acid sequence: CASRPGQGYEQYF.